Listed here are 27 T cell receptor beta chains from one sample, sequenced in a study of cytomegalovirus exposure and HLA in healthy donors. The PCR ran on 60 Vbeta and 13 Jbeta primers. Clones were read by immunoSEQ multiplex PCR, and TCRdb kept only the in-frame ones, dropping some. The sample yields more than 85,000 clones, about 73% seen once. The sequenced material came from PBMCs. These receptors were taken from a woman aged 45-59 years in good health and CMV-seropositive.

The V gene is TRBV7-8, the J gene TRBJ1-1, with 9 bases that match TRBD1. The CDR3 extends over 17 amino acids. Trimming removed 6 bases from V and 0 bases from J; junction bases left unmatched: 11. CDR1 and CDR2 (germline): SGHVS, FQNEAQ. The CDR3 region is CASRRDRVWEMNTEAFF. CDR3 sequence (DNA): TGTGCCAGCAGGCGGGACAGGGTTTGGGAAATGAACACTGAAGCTTTCTTT.

CDR3 sequence (DNA): TGTGCCAGTAGTCTGCAGGACTCCTTCTCCTACAATGAGCAGTTCTTC. The encoded protein is CASSLQDSFSYNEQFF. The chain joins TRBV19 to TRBJ2-1; tentatively, D is TRBD2 (5 bases). This CDR3 has 16 amino acids. In germline, CDR1 is LNHDA, CDR2 SQIVND (reference sequence). Trimming cost V 5 bases and J 0 bases, with 14 bases left between them.

Concerning this clone: At one end the junction does not follow the germline gene, possibly because of a read error. The chain links TRBV7-7 to TRBJ2-5; 8 bases fit TRBD2. Germline loops: CDR1 SSHAT, CDR2 FNYEAQ (reference sequence). The CDR3 has 14 residues. The CDR3 reads CASSLDAGGETQYF. As DNA, the CDR3 is TGTGCTAGCAGCTTAGATGCGGGGGGAGAGACCCAGTACTTC.

The chain combines TRBV6-4 with TRBJ1-2, with a tentative D call TRBD1 (6 bases). Germline values: CDR1 MRHNA, CDR2 SNTAGT. Trimming removed 5 bases at V and 6 bases at J, with 22 bases between. This CDR3 contains 16 residues. CDR3: CASSFRPGPDSNGYTF. CDR3 nucleotide sequence: TGTGCCAGCAGTTTCCGCCCCGGACCGGACAGCAATGGCTACACCTTC.

V and J are TRBV14 and TRBJ2-1, with TRBD1 identical over 9 bases. This CDR3 has 14 amino acids. Germline CDR1 reads SGHDN; CDR2 reads FVKESK. J lost 1 base, V lost 10 bases, and 5 bases had no gene match. CDR3 coding DNA: TGTGCCACGGGACAGGGCCAATCCTACAATGAGCAGTTCTTC. It translates to CATGQGQSYNEQFF.

This clone turned up a few times. The chain carries TRBV28 and TRBJ2-2, with TRBD2 matching 13 bases. CDR3 size: 17 residues. Germline V gene sequence: CDR1 MDHEN, CDR2 SYDVKM. The V segment lost 3 bases and the J segment 9 bases; nucleotides outside the gene matches: 10. DNA of the CDR3: TGTGCCAGCAGTTTTTCCTCGACTAGCGGGGGGTTCCGGGAGCTGTTTTTT. Translating gives CASSFSSTSGGFRELFF.

The J gene is TRBJ2-5, the V gene TRBV6-6, with unresolved D. This CDR3 contains 10 residues. The V end was cut by 10 bases, the J end by 3 bases, with 6 bases between. Germline CDR1 and CDR2: MNHNY and SVGAGI (reference sequence). DNA of the CDR3: TGTGCCACATCTAAAGAGACCCAGTACTTC. This codes for CATSKETQYF.

The rearrangement uses TRBV11-3 and TRBJ2-3; 7 bases match TRBD2. The CDR3 spans 15 residues. J gave up 2 bases and V 2 bases, and 4 bases lay outside the gene matches. Germline V CDR1 and CDR2: SGHNT, YENEEA. CDR3 coding DNA: TGTGCCAGCAGCTTATCGGGACTACTCACAGATACGCAGTATTTT. Translated, it gives CASSLSGLLTDTQYF.

This clone was counted many times. This CDR3 is CASGEPWTDNEQFF. CDR3 coding DNA: TGTGCCAGCGGTGAACCCTGGACAGACAATGAGCAGTTCTTC. V and J are TRBV27 and TRBJ2-1, with D possibly TRBD1 on 6 matching bases. Germline-derived CDR1 and CDR2 are MNHEY and SMNVEV (reference sequence). This CDR3 region has 14 residues. V was clipped by 8 bases and J by 5 bases, with 16 bases between them.

The sample holds a few counts of this clone. The chain is built from TRBV7-9 and TRBJ2-2, with D possibly matching TRBD2 (5 bases). Per germline, CDR1 SEHNR and CDR2 FQNEAQ (reference sequence). The CDR3 sequence is 15 residues long. Trimming shortened V by 5 bases and J by 10 bases, and 20 bases separated the two germline ends. The CDR3 DNA follows: TGTGCCAGCAGCCCGGTAGGCGGGCCTTATGTGGAGCTGTTTTTT. Its translation is CASSPVGGPYVELFF.

A few counts support this clone. The chain employs TRBV7-2 and TRBJ2-7; 7 bases map to TRBD2. The CDR3 covers 15 residues. The germline gives CDR1 SGHTA, CDR2 FQGNSA. The V segment lost 0 bases and the J segment 5 bases; nucleotides outside the gene matches: 7. Here the CDR3 reads CASSLAGGPVDEQYF. The CDR3 nucleotides are TGTGCCAGCAGCTTAGCGGGAGGGCCTGTGGACGAGCAGTACTTC.

This clone has just one count. The V gene is TRBV4-1, the J gene TRBJ1-5; 7 bases fit TRBD1. The CDR3 length is 14 residues. Trimming at V came to 4 bases and at J to 7 bases, leaving 7 bases not matched to a gene. CDR1 and CDR2 (germline): MGHRA, YSYEKL. The CDR3 sequence is CASSPMTGRQPQHF. The CDR3 region has the DNA TGCGCCAGCAGCCCCATGACAGGGCGACAGCCCCAGCATTTT.

This clone occurred once. Written as DNA, the CDR3 is TGTGCCTGGAGTGTACACAGGAACACCATATATTTT. Amino acid sequence: CAWSVHRNTIYF. The J gene is TRBJ1-3, the V gene TRBV30; D might be TRBD1 (5 bases). This CDR3 has 12 amino acids. Between the trimmed V and J ends, which lost 0 bases and 7 bases, there was a span of 7 bases. The V gene's germline CDR1 is GTSNPN and CDR2 SVGIG (reference sequence).

The rearrangement joins TRBV4-1 to TRBJ2-2; a weak D match, TRBD1 (6 bases). This CDR3 region has 17 residues. The V and J ends lost 4 bases and 7 bases respectively, with 22 bases between them. CDR1 and CDR2 from the germline V gene are MGHRA and YSYEKL. DNA for the CDR3: TGCGCCAGCAGCCTACACAAAATGGGGGCGCTTATCGGGGAGCTGTTTTTT. This translates into CASSLHKMGALIGELFF.

The chain employs TRBV7-2 and TRBJ2-5, with TRBD1 matching 10 bases. The V and J ends lost 3 bases and 7 bases, in that order; junction bases with no gene match: 8. Germline-derived CDR1 and CDR2 are SGHTA and FQGNSA. This CDR3 has 15 amino acids. In nucleotides, the CDR3 is TGTGCCAGCAGCTTGTCCGGGACAGGGGACGGGACCCAGTACTTC. It translates to CASSLSGTGDGTQYF.

This clone was detected only a few times. V is TRBV7-9 and J is TRBJ2-7; no clear D gene. Germline V gene sequence: CDR1 SEHNR, CDR2 FQNEAQ (reference sequence). The CDR3 has 14 residues. V was clipped by 5 bases and J by 2 bases, with 13 bases between them. The CDR3 DNA sequence: TGTGCCAGCAGCCCAAACTACCCAGCCTACGAGCAGTACTTC. Its translation is CASSPNYPAYEQYF.

The J gene is TRBJ2-7, the V gene TRBV11-2; 8 bases agree with TRBD1. J gave up 0 bases and V 3 bases, and 7 bases lay outside the gene matches. In germline, CDR1 is SGHAT, CDR2 FQNNGV. The CDR3 has 16 amino acids. The CDR3 region is CASSFLTGVSSYEQYF. DNA for the CDR3: TGTGCCAGCAGCTTTTTGACAGGGGTTAGCTCCTACGAGCAGTACTTC.

V usage is TRBV5-3 and J usage is TRBJ2-1, with D possibly matching TRBD1 (7 bases). TRBV5-3 is sorted into the ORF group, with uncertain function. V lost 4 bases and J 7 bases, leaving 24 bases between the germline ends. This CDR3 is built from 17 residues. The CDR3 region is CARSAPSDREDFNEQFF. CDR3 nucleotide sequence: TGTGCCAGAAGCGCCCCCAGCGACAGGGAGGATTTTAATGAGCAGTTCTTC.

This clone was counted only a few times. The J gene is TRBJ2-1, the V gene TRBV2; the match to TRBD2 covers 12 bases. Trimming removed 7 bases from V and 7 bases from J; junction bases left unmatched: 8. CDR1 and CDR2 (germline): SNHLY, FYNNEI. This CDR3 spans 15 amino acids. The CDR3 sequence is CASKMTSGSQNEQFF. In DNA form, the CDR3 reads TGTGCCAGCAAGATGACTAGCGGGAGCCAAAATGAGCAGTTCTTC.

V is TRBV4-1 and J is TRBJ2-5; no clear D. Germline V lookup: CDR1 MGHRA, CDR2 YSYEKL. Trimming cost V 4 bases and J 3 bases, with 15 bases left between them. This CDR3 is 15 amino acids long. The CDR3 sequence: CASSRQGVGEETQYF. Written as DNA, the CDR3 is TGCGCCAGCAGCCGCCAAGGAGTAGGCGAAGAGACCCAGTACTTC.

This clone was seen more than once but under ten times. At one of its ends the junction is not consistent with the germline gene, which may arise from a read error. This rearrangement joins TRBV7-9 to TRBJ2-7; D not resolved. This CDR3 has 12 amino acids. Germline CDR1 reads SEHNR; CDR2 reads FQNEAQ (reference sequence). The CDR3 DNA follows: TGTTCCAGCAGTCCCGTTAGTTACGAGCAGTACTTC. Protein product: CSSSPVSYEQYF.

This clone turned up a few times. J is TRBJ2-7 and V is TRBV11-2; weak D call: TRBD2 (7 bases). This CDR3 contains 14 residues. V was cut by 5 bases and J by 6 bases, with 17 bases left in between. Germline V gene data show CDR1 as SGHAT and CDR2 as FQNNGV. The CDR3 region has the DNA TGTGCCAGCAGCCCGGGAGGAAAAGGGGGCGAGCAGTACTTC. Its translation is CASSPGGKGGEQYF. The whole variable domain, filled in from reference TRBV11-2 and TRBJ2-7, reads EAGVAQSPRYKIIEKRQSVAFWCNPISGHATLYWYQQILGQGPKLLIQFQNNGVVDDSQLPKDRFSAERLKGVDSTLKIQPAKLEDSAVYLCASSPGGKGGEQYFGPGTRLTVT.

This clone was counted once. V gene TRBV27 combines with J gene TRBJ2-1, with D possibly being TRBD2 (6 bases). V lost 0 bases, J lost 0 bases, and 9 bases lay in between. Germline V gene sequence: CDR1 MNHEY, CDR2 SMNVEV (reference sequence). The CDR3 is 16 residues long. CDR3 protein: CASSLSSGSSYNEQFF. The CDR3, as DNA: TGTGCCAGCAGTTTATCTAGCGGAAGCTCCTACAATGAGCAGTTCTTC.

To note about this clone: Relative to the germline gene, one junction end is altered; a read error may explain this. The rearrangement joins TRBV7-8 to TRBJ1-3; D uncertain. The CDR3 totals 15 residues. Germline V gene lookup returns CDR1 SGHVS and CDR2 FQNEAQ. This CDR3 reads CASSFSGISGNIIYF. CDR3 nucleotide sequence: TGTGCCAGCAGCTTTTCGGGGATCTCTGGAAACATCATATATTTT. Combining the CDR3 with reference TRBV7-8 and TRBJ1-3 gives the whole variable domain GAGVSQSPRYKVAKRGQDVALRCDPISGHVSLFWYQQALGQGPEFLTYFQNEAQLDKSGLPSDRFFAERPEGSVSTLKIQRTQQEDSAVYLCASSFSGISGNIIYFGEGSWLTVV.

The genes are TRBV5-1 and TRBJ2-5, with a weak D call TRBD2 (5 bases). Trimming took off 4 bases at V and 3 bases at J, with 10 bases between the two ends. Germline V lookup: CDR1 SGHRS, CDR2 YFSETQ. The CDR3 covers 13 residues. The CDR3 DNA sequence: TGCGCCAGCAGCCTAGGAGGAGAAGAGACCCAGTACTTC. Residues: CASSLGGEETQYF.

This chain joins TRBV28 and TRBJ2-5; 10 bases are shared with TRBD1. The germline V gene has CDR1 MDHEN and CDR2 SYDVKM. The CDR3 runs to 17 residues. Unmatched junction bases numbered 14, after V lost 5 bases and J lost 5 bases. CDR3 protein: CASSTPGTGALGETQYF. CDR3 coding DNA: TGTGCCAGCAGTACTCCCGGGACAGGGGCCCTCGGGGAGACCCAGTACTTC.

The chain has TRBV13 and TRBJ2-7; 11 positions match TRBD1. V lost 1 base, J lost 2 bases, and 1 base stayed unmatched. The germline gives CDR1 PRHDT, CDR2 FYEKMQ (reference sequence). This CDR3 has 15 residues. The CDR3 DNA follows: TGTGCCAGCAGCTTAGAGGGACAGGGGGCCTACGAGCAGTACTTC. Translated: CASSLEGQGAYEQYF.